The rows below give T cell receptor beta chains drawn from one sample of a study of blood T cell repertoires in COVID-19. The protocol was immunoSEQ multiplex PCR, while the TCRdb copy is restricted to in-frame clones and leaves out a portion. The sample has about 340,000 clones, around 86% seen once. What was sequenced was peripheral blood. These receptor sequences come from a woman between 50 and 59 years old with COVID-19, enrolled during active disease. Each CDR3 is given with its conserved first and last residue. D genes are given only for firm matches. Not every row has a clone size; where given, it reads once, few, many or a size class.

v_call,cdr3_length,j_call,clone_size,d_call,cdr3_nt,cdr3_aa
TRBV9,17,TRBJ2-3,.,.,TGTGCCAGCAGCGTGGCGGCGAGGACAGTGAGCACAGATACGCAGTATTTT,CASSVAARTVSTDTQYF
TRBV29-1,14,TRBJ2-7,.,TRBD1,TGCAGCGTAGATGGGACAGGGGTCCCCTACGAGCAGTACTTC,CSVDGTGVPYEQYF
TRBV12-5,16,TRBJ2-7,.,.,TGTGCTAGTGGTTCCTTCCGGGCAGGCTCAGGGGACGAGCAGTACTTC,CASGSFRAGSGDEQYF
TRBV5-4,17,TRBJ1-3,.,.,TGTGCCAGCCAAACCGGCGGGGGGCGCATCTCTGGAAACACCATATATTTT,CASQTGGGRISGNTIYF
TRBV10-2,11,TRBJ2-7,.,.,TGCGCCAGCAGTGAGGGGCCCGAGCAGTACTTC,CASSEGPEQYF
TRBV7-9,15,TRBJ2-6,.,.,TGTGCCAGCAGCCGTCAGGGCTCTGGGGCCAACGTCCTGACTTTC,CASSRQGSGANVLTF
TRBV29-1,11,TRBJ2-7,.,.,TGCAGCGTTGACAAGGGGTACGAGCAGTACTTC,CSVDKGYEQYF
TRBV5-4,13,TRBJ2-3,.,TRBD2,TGTGCCAGCCGACTAGCGGGGACAGATACGCAGTATTTT,CASRLAGTDTQYF
TRBV27,16,TRBJ2-7,.,TRBD2,TGTGCCAGCAAATCCGACGGCCAACCGGGGGGCTACGAGCAGTACTTC,CASKSDGQPGGYEQYF
TRBV7-2,16,TRBJ2-7,.,.,TGTGCCAGCAGCGCAACGATAATAAGGGGAACCTACGAGCAGTACTTC,CASSATIIRGTYEQYF
TRBV7-2,15,TRBJ2-7,few,TRBD1,TGTGCCAGCAGCTTACGGACAGGTCTCTCCTACGAGCAGTACTTC,CASSLRTGLSYEQYF
TRBV19,15,TRBJ2-6,few,.,TGTGCCAGTTCTAGAGGTATCTCTGGGGCCAACGTCCTGACTTTC,CASSRGISGANVLTF
TRBV15,18,TRBJ2-3,few,TRBD2,TGTGCCACCAGCAGAGATTCGGGGGGTAGCGGGGACACAGATACGCAGTATTTT,CATSRDSGGSGDTDTQYF
TRBV11-3,13,TRBJ1-2,.,.,TGTGCCAGCAGCGAGGGCGCAAACTATGGCTACACCTTC,CASSEGANYGYTF
TRBV9,14,TRBJ2-4,once,.,TGTGCCAGCAGCGCCCAGTACCGGGACTCCAGACAGTACTTC,CASSAQYRDSRQYF
TRBV5-4,12,TRBJ1-1,.,.,TGTGCCAGCAGGGCGGGGGGATCCGAAGCTTTCTTT,CASRAGGSEAFF
TRBV19,15,TRBJ1-3,.,.,TGTGCCAGTAGTGTCCAGGGGCAGGCTGGAAACACCATATATTTT,CASSVQGQAGNTIYF
TRBV2,15,TRBJ1-2,few,.,TGTGCCAGCAGCTCCATCGGGACACCGGGGAATGGCTACACCTTC,CASSSIGTPGNGYTF
TRBV27,19,TRBJ2-1,.,.,TGTGCCAGCAGTTTATCGAACGTACTTCTTAGAAGCTCCTACAATGAGCAGTTCTTC,CASSLSNVLLRSSYNEQFF
TRBV4-1,16,TRBJ2-2,.,TRBD2,TGCGCCAGCAGCCAAGTGTCGGGAGGAGGGACCGGGGAGCTGTTTTTT,CASSQVSGGGTGELFF
TRBV6-5,13,TRBJ1-2,.,.,TGTGCCAGCAGTCGCCAGGGGCCGAACGGCTACACCTTC,CASSRQGPNGYTF
TRBV18,13,TRBJ1-2,.,.,TGTGCCAGCTCACCACCGGAGGGGTATGGCTACACCTTC,CASSPPEGYGYTF
TRBV6-5,13,TRBJ2-7,few,.,TGTGCCAGTTCTAGATCGAACTCCTACGAGCAGTACTTC,CASSRSNSYEQYF
TRBV2,14,TRBJ1-3,.,.,TGTGCCAGCAGAGCATATGACAGGGGAAACACCATATATTTT,CASRAYDRGNTIYF
TRBV3-1/TRBV3-2,14,TRBJ1-1,.,TRBD1,TGTGCCAGCAGCCACGGGGACAGGAACACTGAAGCTTTCTTT,CASSHGDRNTEAFF
TRBV7-2,14,TRBJ1-2,.,.,TGTGCCAGCAGCTTACAAGACGGGAACTATGGCTACACCTTC,CASSLQDGNYGYTF
TRBV5-6,14,TRBJ2-3,.,TRBD1,TGTGCCAGCAGGGGGACAGTCCACACAGATACGCAGTATTTT,CASRGTVHTDTQYF
TRBV27,15,TRBJ1-6,few,TRBD1,TGTGCCAGCAGTCGGGGACAGACGTATAATTCACCCCTCCACTTT,CASSRGQTYNSPLHF
TRBV9,15,TRBJ1-3,.,.,TGTGCCAGCAGCCCAGAGGTGTTCTCTGGAAACACCATATATTTT,CASSPEVFSGNTIYF
TRBV27,16,TRBJ2-1,.,TRBD2,TGTGCCAGCAGTTTATTGGGGGGGGGAAGGGGCGATGAGCAGTTCTTC,CASSLLGGGRGDEQFF
TRBV6-5,14,TRBJ2-3,.,.,TGTGCCAGCAAGAGGGGGGGTAGCACAGATACGCAGTATTTT,CASKRGGSTDTQYF
TRBV15,16,TRBJ1-3,.,.,TGTGCCACCAGCAGAGATCGCGCGGGTCCCTCCAACACCATATATTTT,CATSRDRAGPSNTIYF
TRBV30,13,TRBJ2-7,.,TRBD1,TGTGCCTTCACCGGGACAGTTTCCTACGAGCAGTACTTC,CAFTGTVSYEQYF
TRBV7-2,18,TRBJ2-5,.,.,TGTGCCAGCAGCCTCCAGGGGATCCGGGCGGGAGTGCCAGAGACCCAGTACTTC,CASSLQGIRAGVPETQYF
TRBV2,16,TRBJ2-7,.,TRBD1,TGTGCCAGCTCTAGGTGGGGGACAGGGGACATCAACGAGCAGTACTTC,CASSRWGTGDINEQYF
TRBV7-2,17,TRBJ2-6,.,TRBD1,TGTGCCAGCAGCCCGCGACAGGGCCCCTCTGGGGCCAACGTCCTGACTTTC,CASSPRQGPSGANVLTF
TRBV10-3,14,TRBJ1-4,.,TRBD1,TGTGCCATCAGTGCAGGACAGGGTAACGAAAAACTGTTTTTT,CAISAGQGNEKLFF
TRBV20-1,11,TRBJ1-4,.,TRBD1,TGCAGTGCGGGACAGAATGAAAAACTGTTTTTT,CSAGQNEKLFF
TRBV16,15,TRBJ1-5,.,TRBD1,TGTGCCAGCAGCCCCCCATGGACAGGGGGGGAGCCCCAGCATTTT,CASSPPWTGGEPQHF
TRBV19,14,TRBJ1-1,.,.,TGTGCCAGCGCTTCAGGTGGGTGGAACACTGAAGCTTTCTTT,CASASGGWNTEAFF
TRBV30,14,TRBJ1-2,.,TRBD1,TGTGCCTGGAGTGATATGACAGGGGGGTATGGCTACACCTTC,CAWSDMTGGYGYTF
TRBV7-6,15,TRBJ2-2,.,.,TGTGCCAGCAGCTTAAGCAGGGCCAACACCGGGGAGCTGTTTTTT,CASSLSRANTGELFF
TRBV27,15,TRBJ2-1,.,TRBD2,TGTGCCAGCAGTTTCGGGACTAGCGTTGATGGTGAGCAGTTCTTC,CASSFGTSVDGEQFF
TRBV30,15,TRBJ1-6,.,.,TGTGCCTGTCCCCGGGGGGGCAGCCCCGAAGCTCTCCTCCACTTT,CACPRGGSPEALLHF
TRBV5-1,14,TRBJ1-1,.,.,TGCGCCAGCAAGGACGGGAGGCTGAACACTGAAGCTTTCTTT,CASKDGRLNTEAFF
TRBV28,15,TRBJ1-5,.,TRBD1,TGTGCCAGCAGTTTATGGGGACAGTGGGCTCAGCCCCAGCATTTT,CASSLWGQWAQPQHF
TRBV4-1,15,TRBJ1-1,.,TRBD1,TGCGCCAGCAGCCCGCGACAGGGGGTAAACACTGAAGCTTTCTTT,CASSPRQGVNTEAFF
TRBV11-3,13,TRBJ2-7,.,.,TGTGCCAGCAGCCAACTAACTAGTGTGGAGCAGTACTTC,CASSQLTSVEQYF
TRBV29-1,14,TRBJ2-5,.,.,TGCAGCGTTGCCAGGACAGCGCTGTTAGAGACCCAGTACTTC,CSVARTALLETQYF
TRBV7-3,15,TRBJ2-1,.,.,TGTGCCAGCAGCTTCCAGGCAGGCTCCCGCGATGAGCAGTTCTTC,CASSFQAGSRDEQFF
TRBV6-5,15,TRBJ2-1,.,TRBD2,TGTGCCAGCAAAACCGGGACTAGCGGTAGAAATGAGCAGTTCTTC,CASKTGTSGRNEQFF
TRBV18,13,TRBJ1-2,.,.,TGTGCCAGCGAGCCAGGATTCAACTATGGCTACACCTTC,CASEPGFNYGYTF
TRBV7-2,14,TRBJ2-7,.,.,TGTGCCAGCAGCTTAGTAACAGGGATGGGCGAGCAGTACTTC,CASSLVTGMGEQYF
TRBV7-9,14,TRBJ2-7,once,.,TGTGCCAGCACCCACTCCGGGAGCGGCCTCGAGCAGTACTTC,CASTHSGSGLEQYF
TRBV7-9,16,TRBJ1-2,.,.,TGTGCCAGCACGCGGGGGGTTGGAGGTCCCAACTATGGCTACACCTTC,CASTRGVGGPNYGYTF
TRBV3-1/TRBV3-2,17,TRBJ1-2,once,TRBD1,TGTGCCAGCAGCCAAGAGATGGGACAGGGGGCGCACTATGGCTACACCTTC,CASSQEMGQGAHYGYTF
TRBV19,21,TRBJ2-1,.,TRBD2,TGTGCCAGTAGTATGACTGCCGGGACTAGCGGGAGCGGCCCTCCAGGCAATGAGCAGTTCTTC,CASSMTAGTSGSGPPGNEQFF
TRBV2,13,TRBJ2-3,.,TRBD1,TGTGCCAGTAGGGGGCAGCCCACAGATACGCAGTATTTT,CASRGQPTDTQYF
TRBV5-6,13,TRBJ2-3,.,.,TGTGCCAGCAGCCCAACAGGCACAGATACGCAGTATTTT,CASSPTGTDTQYF
TRBV10-1,13,TRBJ2-1,.,.,TGCGCCAGCAGTGATAGTCTAGCCGGTGAGCAGTTCTTC,CASSDSLAGEQFF